The present T cell receptor (beta chain) was sequenced within a study of blood T cell repertoires in COVID-19. The wider study: PBMCs, B-cell-depleted T cells, or T cells provided the cDNA or gDNA that made up the material.

Cohorts were based on clinical histories the participants reported. Two negative PCRs, clearance, or symptom resolution had been documented for recovered Cohort 3 donors. In the authors' workflow: Amplification of reference gene primers was used by the study to estimate nucleated cell counts. Data came from immunoSEQ multiplex PCR; TCRdb stores just in-frame clones and leaves some out. That table gives V, J and clone size, and the DNA gave D and trimming. The sample has more than 300,000 clones, more than 75% seen once. This receptor was obtained from a woman aged 18-30 years who had recovered from COVID-19. Sequencing was done on a sample of PBMCs or T cells enriched from blood (not recorded which).

This CDR3 is CASSSITGNTEAFF. Here the CDR3 DNA reads TGCGCCAGCAGCTCAATTACAGGGAACACTGAAGCTTTCTTT. V usage is TRBV5-1 and J usage is TRBJ1-1, with a tentative D call TRBD1 (5 bases). Germline V CDR1 and CDR2: SGHRS, YFSETQ. V lost 3 bases, J lost 1 base, and 10 bases lay in between. The CDR3 spans 14 residues. The full variable domain, in which reference TRBV5-1 and TRBJ1-1 provide the parts outside the CDR3, is KAGVTQTPRYLIKTRGQQVTLSCSPISGHRSVSWYQQTPGQGLQFLFEYFSETQRNKGNFPGRFSGRQFSNSRSEMNVSTLELGDSALYLCASSSITGNTEAFFGQGTRLTVV.